This T cell receptor (beta chain) comes out of a study of blood T cell repertoires in COVID-19. Study summary: COVID-19 samples from acute and convalescent phases originated in the United States, Italy and Spain. From T cells, B-cell-depleted T cells, or PBMCs came the material, which was cDNA or gDNA.

Original processing notes: Reference gene primer amplification yielded estimated nucleated cell counts. The protocol was immunoSEQ multiplex PCR, while the TCRdb copy is restricted to in-frame clones and leaves out a portion. The DNA gave D and trimming, while V, J and clone size come from that table. The repertoire holds around 100,000 clones, with more than 65% as singletons. Trimming cost V 4 bases and J 5 bases; bases outside gene matches: 7. CDR1 and CDR2 (germline): MNHEY, SVGEGT. This CDR3 has 14 residues. The sample taken for sequencing was peripheral blood. This clonotype originated in a man aged 65-85 years with active or convalescent COVID-19. The gene calls are TRBV6-2 or TRBV6-3 and TRBJ1-1; the match to TRBD1 covers 7 bases. CDR3 DNA: TGTGCCAGCAGTTTCGAGAGGACAGGAACTGAAGCTTTCTTT. This encodes CASSFERTGTEAFF.